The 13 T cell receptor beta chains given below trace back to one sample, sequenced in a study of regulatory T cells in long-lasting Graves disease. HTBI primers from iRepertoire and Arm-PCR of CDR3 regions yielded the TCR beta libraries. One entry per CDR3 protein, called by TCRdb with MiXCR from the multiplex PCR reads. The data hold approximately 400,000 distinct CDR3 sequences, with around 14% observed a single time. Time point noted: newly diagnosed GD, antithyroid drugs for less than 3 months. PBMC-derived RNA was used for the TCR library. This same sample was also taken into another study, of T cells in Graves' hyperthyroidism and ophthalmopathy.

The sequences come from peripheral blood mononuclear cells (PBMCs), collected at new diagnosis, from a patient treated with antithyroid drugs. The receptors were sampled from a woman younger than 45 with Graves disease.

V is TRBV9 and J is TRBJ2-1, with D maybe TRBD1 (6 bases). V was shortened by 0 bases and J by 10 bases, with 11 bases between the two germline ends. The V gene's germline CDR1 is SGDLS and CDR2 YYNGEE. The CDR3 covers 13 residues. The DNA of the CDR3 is TGTGCCAGCAGCGTAGAGGGGGTCAAGGAGCAGTTCTTC. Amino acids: CASSVEGVKEQFF.

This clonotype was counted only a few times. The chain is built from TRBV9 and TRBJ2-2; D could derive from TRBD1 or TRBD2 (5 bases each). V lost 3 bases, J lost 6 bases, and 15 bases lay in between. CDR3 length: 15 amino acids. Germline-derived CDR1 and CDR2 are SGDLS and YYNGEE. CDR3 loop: CASSGIQLGAGELFF. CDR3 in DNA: TGTGCCAGCAGCGGAATCCAACTAGGGGCCGGGGAGCTGTTTTTT.

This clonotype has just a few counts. The CDR3 region is CASSVDPLGGVNEKLFF. The DNA for the CDR3 is TGTGCCAGCAGCGTAGACCCCTTGGGGGGAGTCAATGAAAAACTGTTTTTT. V gene TRBV9 combines with J gene TRBJ1-4; a weak D match, TRBD1 (5 bases). The CDR3 is made up of 17 amino acids. Germline V lookup: CDR1 SGDLS, CDR2 YYNGEE. Trimming left V 0 bases short and J 5 bases short, with 17 bases between.

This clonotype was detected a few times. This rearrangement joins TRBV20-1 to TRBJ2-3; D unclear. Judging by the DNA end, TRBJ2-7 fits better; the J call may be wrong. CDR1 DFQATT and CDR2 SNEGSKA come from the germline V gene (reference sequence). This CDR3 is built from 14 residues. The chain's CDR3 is CSAGPLRSTYEQYF. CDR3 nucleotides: TGCAGTGCCGGGCCCCTCCGGAGTACCTACGAGCAGTACTTC.

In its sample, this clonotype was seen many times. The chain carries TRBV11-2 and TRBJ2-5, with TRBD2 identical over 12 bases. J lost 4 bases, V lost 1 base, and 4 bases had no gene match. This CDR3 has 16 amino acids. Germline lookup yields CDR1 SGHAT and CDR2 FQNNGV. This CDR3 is CASSLGLAGARETQYF. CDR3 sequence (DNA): TGTGCCAGCAGCTTAGGACTAGCGGGAGCCCGAGAGACCCAGTACTTC.

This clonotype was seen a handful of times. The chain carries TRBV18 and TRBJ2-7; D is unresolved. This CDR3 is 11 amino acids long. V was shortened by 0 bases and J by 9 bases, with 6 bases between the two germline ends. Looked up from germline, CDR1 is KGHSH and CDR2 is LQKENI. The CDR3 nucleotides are TGTGCCAGCTCACCACCCCTCGGGCAGTACTTC. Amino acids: CASSPPLGQYF.

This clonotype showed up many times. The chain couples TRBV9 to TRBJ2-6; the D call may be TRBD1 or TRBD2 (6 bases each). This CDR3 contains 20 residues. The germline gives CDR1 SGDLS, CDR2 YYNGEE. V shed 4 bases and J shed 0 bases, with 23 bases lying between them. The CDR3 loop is CASSLGGGTLLLSGANVLTF. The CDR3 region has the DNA TGTGCCAGCAGCTTGGGGGGCGGGACCCTCCTTCTCTCTGGGGCCAACGTCCTGACTTTC.

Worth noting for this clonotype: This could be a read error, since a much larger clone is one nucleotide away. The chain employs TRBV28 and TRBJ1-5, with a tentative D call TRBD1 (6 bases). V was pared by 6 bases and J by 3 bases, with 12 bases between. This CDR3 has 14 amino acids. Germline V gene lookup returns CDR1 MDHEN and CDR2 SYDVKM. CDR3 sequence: CASRPGQVNQPQHF. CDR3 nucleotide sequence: TGTGCCAGCAGGCCGGGACAAGTCAATCAGCCCCAGCATTTT.

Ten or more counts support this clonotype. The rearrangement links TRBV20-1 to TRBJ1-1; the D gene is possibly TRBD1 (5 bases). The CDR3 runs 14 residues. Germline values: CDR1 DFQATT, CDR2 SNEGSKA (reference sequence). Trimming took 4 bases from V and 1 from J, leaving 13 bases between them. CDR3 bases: TGCAGTGCTAAGACAGATGGGCAGAACACTGAAGCTTTCTTT. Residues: CSAKTDGQNTEAFF.

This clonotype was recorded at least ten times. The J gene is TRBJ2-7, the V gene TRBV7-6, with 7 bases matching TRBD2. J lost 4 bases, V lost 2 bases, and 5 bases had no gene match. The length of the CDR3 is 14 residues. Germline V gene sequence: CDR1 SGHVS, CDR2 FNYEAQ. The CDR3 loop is CASSLFGLVYEQYF. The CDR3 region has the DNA TGTGCCAGCAGCTTATTCGGACTAGTGTACGAGCAGTACTTC.

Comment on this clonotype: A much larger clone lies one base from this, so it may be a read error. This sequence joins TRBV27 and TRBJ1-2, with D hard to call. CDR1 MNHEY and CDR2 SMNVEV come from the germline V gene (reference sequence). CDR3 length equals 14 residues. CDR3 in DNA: TGTGCCGGCAGTTTATCATCAGCGAACTATGGCTACACCTTC. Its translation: CAGSLSSANYGYTF.

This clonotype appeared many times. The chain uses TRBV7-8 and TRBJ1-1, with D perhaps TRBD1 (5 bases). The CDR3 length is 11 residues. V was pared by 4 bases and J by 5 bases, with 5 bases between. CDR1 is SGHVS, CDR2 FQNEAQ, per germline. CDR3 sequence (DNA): TGTGCCAGCAGCTGGGGGACTGAAGCTTTCTTT. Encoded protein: CASSWGTEAFF.

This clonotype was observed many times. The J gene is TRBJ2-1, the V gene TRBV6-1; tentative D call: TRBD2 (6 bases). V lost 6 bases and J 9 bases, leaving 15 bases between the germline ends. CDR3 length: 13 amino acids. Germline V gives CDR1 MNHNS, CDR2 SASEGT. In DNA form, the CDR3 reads TGTGCCAGCAGCCAGAGGAGGGTCGGTGAGCAGTTCTTC. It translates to CASSQRRVGEQFF.